This T cell receptor beta chain was recorded in a study of identical twins. Study results and caveats: Low generation-probability sequences were in excess among twin-shared out-of-frame alpha sequences. Analyses of zero insertions could, in part, be confounded by invariant MAIT and iNKT cells. Compared with models, monozygotic twins showed more out-of-frame TCR alpha sharing.

V lost 5 bases to trimming and J lost 7 bases; unmatched junction nucleotides: 12. This CDR3 has 15 amino acids. The germline V gene has CDR1 SGHAT and CDR2 FQNNGV. TCRdb recomputed calls from the 5' RACE reads with MiXCR, one row per CDR3 protein. The table has around 1.7 million distinct CDR3 sequences, more than 30% seen once. On this clonotype itself: Its antigen is currently unknown.

This clonotype originated in a newborn girl in good health. The genes are TRBV11-2 and TRBJ2-7; 9 positions agree with TRBD1. The sample taken for sequencing was cord blood. CDR3 sequence reads: CASSNSGQGLGEQYF. CDR3 sequence (DNA): TGTGCCAGCAGCAATTCGGGACAGGGATTGGGAGAGCAGTACTTC.